One sample yielded the 21 T cell receptor beta chains listed below, sequenced in a study of T cells after yellow fever vaccination (dated by TCRdb to the late 2010s). The library relied on 5' RACE. The data were produced on an Illumina HiSeq 2500. Through fastp at Q25 and MiXCR, TCRdb rebuilt clones from the public reads, retaining in-frame beta chains. For every CDR3 protein sequence, its rows merge into one entry that carries the most common genes and DNA. This sample comprises roughly 310,000 distinct CDR3 sequences, approximately 9% of them detected only once. The top ten clonotypes cover approximately 19% of the sample. This specimen's treatment or condition label, interpreted: live attenuated yellow fever vaccine strain. The sequences come from PBMCs, collected on the day of the first yellow fever vaccination. These receptors came from a man aged 18 to 30 who received the YFV17D yellow fever vaccine.

The chain links TRBV6-5 to TRBJ1-3; D remains ambiguous. The CDR3 contains 17 residues. V lost 0 bases, J lost 0 bases, and 12 bases lay in between. Germline loops: CDR1 MNHEY, CDR2 SVGAGI. CDR3 DNA: TGTGCCAGCAGTTACTCGCCTAGGTTATACTCTGGAAACACCATATATTTT. Amino acids: CASSYSPRLYSGNTIYF.

The rearrangement joins TRBV6-2 or TRBV6-3 to TRBJ2-3, with 7 bases matching TRBD2. Looked up from germline, CDR1 is MNHEY and CDR2 is SVGEGT. This CDR3 contains 15 residues. The trim removed 6 bases at V and 6 bases at J, leaving 12 bases unmatched. The CDR3 bases are TGTGCCAGCAGATTAGGAGAAGCGGGGCTGGATACGCAGTATTTT. Translated: CASRLGEAGLDTQYF.

This clonotype has a count of ten or more. V and J are TRBV5-1 and TRBJ2-1; the D gene is possibly TRBD1 (6 bases). Trimming pared 0 bases from V and 2 bases from J, leaving 9 bases between. CDR3 length equals 15 residues. CDR1 and CDR2 from the germline V gene are SGHRS and YFSETQ. CDR3 in amino acids: CASSLGQGPYNEQFF. CDR3 in DNA: TGCGCCAGCAGCTTGGGTCAGGGGCCCTACAATGAGCAGTTCTTC. Variable domain in full (rest from reference TRBV5-1 and TRBJ2-1): KAGVTQTPRYLIKTRGQQVTLSCSPISGHRSVSWYQQTPGQGLQFLFEYFSETQRNKGNFPGRFSGRQFSNSRSEMNVSTLELGDSALYLCASSLGQGPYNEQFFGPGTRLTVL.

This clonotype occurred a few times. The rearrangement uses TRBV20-1 and TRBJ1-2; tentative D call: TRBD1 (6 bases). Germline-derived CDR1 and CDR2 are DFQATT and SNEGSKA (reference sequence). Trimming took off 6 bases at V and 8 bases at J, with 22 bases between the two ends. The CDR3 contains 14 residues. The CDR3: CSARTDDFFRGYTF. CDR3 coding DNA: TGCAGTGCCCGGACAGACGATTTCTTTCGGGGCTACACCTTC.

This chain joins TRBV5-4 and TRBJ2-5; 9 bases align to TRBD2. The germline gives CDR1 SGHNT, CDR2 YYREEE (reference sequence). CDR3 length: 16 residues. The V and J ends lost 1 base and 5 bases, in that order; junction bases with no gene match: 9. This CDR3 reads CASSLIGGGVIETQYF. CDR3 bases: TGTGCCAGCAGCTTGATTGGCGGGGGGGTTATTGAGACCCAGTACTTC.

The chain employs TRBV7-3 and TRBJ2-5; D remains ambiguous. The CDR3 is 14 amino acids. Per germline, CDR1 SGHTA and CDR2 FQGTGA. The V and J ends lost 1 base and 5 bases respectively, with 11 bases between them. CDR3 protein: CASSLNSVDETQYF. In DNA form, the CDR3 reads TGTGCCAGCAGCTTAAATTCCGTGGATGAGACCCAGTACTTC.

This clonotype was found a few times. The chain recombines TRBV4-2 with TRBJ2-3, with D possibly matching TRBD1 (7 bases). CDR1 is LGHNA and CDR2 is YNFKEQ in the germline V gene. CDR3 length equals 17 residues. The V gene lost 0 bases and the J gene lost 2 bases, with 15 bases spanning the gap. CDR3 amino acids: CASSQEGGRGITDTQYF. The CDR3, as DNA: TGTGCCAGCAGCCAAGAAGGGGGCCGCGGGATCACAGATACGCAGTATTTT.

Of note for this clonotype: The junction shows a germline mismatch at one end, possibly a read error. The CDR3 loop is CTSSSDRVDTEAFF. The CDR3 nucleotides read TGTACCAGCAGCTCCGACAGGGTAGACACTGAAGCTTTCTTT. The V and J genes are TRBV5-4 and TRBJ1-1; TRBD1 matches 7 bases. From germline, CDR1 is SGHNT and CDR2 YYREEE (reference sequence). The CDR3 sequence is 14 residues long.

Ten or more counts support this clonotype. This chain joins TRBV7-8 and TRBJ1-6; 9 bases line up with TRBD1. The length of the CDR3 is 16 residues. The germline V gene encodes CDR1 SGHVS and CDR2 FQNEAQ. Unmatched junction bases numbered 4, after V lost 6 bases and J lost 1 base. The DNA for the CDR3 is TGTGCCAGCAGGGGGGACAGGGAGTCCTATAATTCACCCCTCCACTTT. This encodes CASRGDRESYNSPLHF.

The J gene is TRBJ1-2, the V gene TRBV5-4, with D perhaps TRBD1 (6 bases). The V gene lost 5 bases and the J gene lost 8 bases, with 19 bases spanning the gap. CDR1 is SGHNT, CDR2 YYREEE, per germline (reference sequence). This CDR3 is built from 14 residues. The CDR3 DNA sequence: TGTGCCAGCAGAGCAGGGGCTGTTCTCGAGGGCTACACCTTC. This sequence encodes CASRAGAVLEGYTF.

Many counts were recorded for this clonotype. This rearrangement joins TRBV12-3 or TRBV12-4 to TRBJ1-2, with TRBD1 identical over 10 bases. The CDR3 is 14 amino acids. V lost 5 bases and J lost 4; bases outside the gene matches: 4. The CDR3 is CASSRQGAGYGYTF. The CDR3 DNA reads as TGTGCCAGCAGTCGACAGGGGGCTGGCTATGGCTACACCTTC.

The gene calls are TRBV6-2 or TRBV6-3 and TRBJ2-1, with D perhaps given as TRBD1 or TRBD2 (6 bases each). Trimming took off 8 bases at V and 3 bases at J, with 11 bases between the two ends. CDR3 length equals 13 residues. Germline values: CDR1 MNHEY, CDR2 SVGEGT. CDR3 in DNA: TGTGCCAGCGGGGGGCCCCACTACAATGAGCAGTTCTTC. Encoded protein: CASGGPHYNEQFF.

The rearrangement joins TRBV20-1 to TRBJ2-5, with 8 nucleotides matching TRBD2. Germline V CDR1 and CDR2: DFQATT, SNEGSKA (reference sequence). This CDR3 is 13 amino acids long. J gave up 2 bases and V 3 bases, and 2 bases lay outside the gene matches. The CDR3 DNA is TGCAGTGCTAGTTCGGGGGGGCAAGAGACCCAGTACTTC. Its protein is CSASSGGQETQYF.

This chain joins TRBV6-1 and TRBJ2-3, with D perhaps given as TRBD1 or TRBD2 (5 bases each). V was pared by 6 bases and J by 3 bases, with 16 bases between. Germline-derived CDR1 and CDR2 are MNHNS and SASEGT. The CDR3 has 15 residues. CDR3 amino acids: CASSRWGILTDTQYF. The CDR3 DNA reads as TGTGCCAGCAGCAGATGGGGGATACTAACAGATACGCAGTATTTT.

This clonotype was seen repeatedly, ten times or more. The chain's CDR3 is CASSRPPTVVLDNEQFF. Here the CDR3 DNA reads TGTGCCAGCAGCCGTCCCCCGACAGTTGTATTAGACAATGAGCAGTTCTTC. This chain uses TRBV7-9 with TRBJ2-1; D possibly corresponds to TRBD1 (5 bases). The germline V gene has CDR1 SEHNR and CDR2 FQNEAQ (reference sequence). The V end lost 5 bases, the J end lost 5 bases, and 22 bases lay between the germline ends. The CDR3 runs 17 residues.

The rearrangement joins TRBV5-1 to TRBJ1-4, with unresolved D. This CDR3 has 15 amino acids. The germline gives CDR1 SGHRS, CDR2 YFSETQ. V lost 0 bases to trimming and J lost 5 bases, with 11 bases between them. Here the CDR3 DNA reads TGCGCCAGCAGCTTGGATACAGTTTTGAATGAAAAACTGTTTTTT. It encodes CASSLDTVLNEKLFF. The full variable domain, its missing parts supplied by reference TRBV5-1 and TRBJ1-4, is KAGVTQTPRYLIKTRGQQVTLSCSPISGHRSVSWYQQTPGQGLQFLFEYFSETQRNKGNFPGRFSGRQFSNSRSEMNVSTLELGDSALYLCASSLDTVLNEKLFFGSGTQLSVL.

As concerns this clonotype: The junction differs from germline at one of its ends, possibly a read error. The gene calls are TRBV2 and TRBJ2-3, with 12 bases lining up with TRBD2. Germline-derived CDR1 and CDR2 are SNHLY and FYNNEI. The CDR3 is 18 amino acids. CDR3 sequence (DNA): TGTGCCATCAGTCGCGACTGGGCTAGCGGGGGGGCTACAGATACGCAGTATTTT. As protein: CAISRDWASGGATDTQYF. The complete variable domain, with remaining parts taken from reference TRBV2 and TRBJ2-3, reads EPEVTQTPSHQVTQMGQEVILRCVPISNHLYFYWYRQILGQKVEFLVSFYNNEISEKSEIFDDQFSVERPDGSNFTLKIRSTKLEDSAMYFCAISRDWASGGATDTQYFGPGTRLTVL.

This clonotype was detected only a few times. The CDR3 region is CASSAPGADTQYF. CDR3 DNA sequence: TGCGCCAGCAGCGCGCCGGGTGCAGATACGCAGTATTTT. The rearrangement uses TRBV5-1 and TRBJ2-3; no reliable D call. V was cut by 4 bases and J by 4 bases, with 10 bases left in between. This CDR3 has 13 amino acids. Germline V lookup: CDR1 SGHRS, CDR2 YFSETQ.

Ten or more counts support this clonotype. The chain joins TRBV5-1 to TRBJ2-5; 10 positions match TRBD2. Germline lookup yields CDR1 SGHRS and CDR2 YFSETQ. V was pared by 4 bases and J by 3 bases, with 3 bases of the junction left unmatched. The CDR3 loop spans 14 amino acids. CDR3 sequence (DNA): TGCGCCAGCAGCCGGACTAGCGGAGAAGAGACCCAGTACTTC. As protein: CASSRTSGEETQYF. The full variable domain, in which reference TRBV5-1 and TRBJ2-5 provide the parts outside the CDR3, is KAGVTQTPRYLIKTRGQQVTLSCSPISGHRSVSWYQQTPGQGLQFLFEYFSETQRNKGNFPGRFSGRQFSNSRSEMNVSTLELGDSALYLCASSRTSGEETQYFGPGTRLLVL.

This chain connects TRBV20-1 to TRBJ1-1; D is uncertain. The CDR3 covers 14 residues. V lost 6 bases and J 0 bases, leaving 14 bases between the germline ends. CDR1 and CDR2 (germline): DFQATT, SNEGSKA (reference sequence). Here the CDR3 DNA reads TGCAGTGCGAAGGTCCCGTTCATGAACACTGAAGCTTTCTTT. Translating gives CSAKVPFMNTEAFF.

This rearrangement joins TRBV20-1 to TRBJ2-5; D unresolved. Deletions cut 6 bases from V and 5 bases from J, with 10 bases between. This CDR3 comprises 11 residues. From germline, CDR1 is DFQATT and CDR2 SNEGSKA (reference sequence). The CDR3 DNA is TGCAGTGCGCCCGGCGGTGAGACCCAGTACTTC. Amino acids: CSAPGGETQYF.